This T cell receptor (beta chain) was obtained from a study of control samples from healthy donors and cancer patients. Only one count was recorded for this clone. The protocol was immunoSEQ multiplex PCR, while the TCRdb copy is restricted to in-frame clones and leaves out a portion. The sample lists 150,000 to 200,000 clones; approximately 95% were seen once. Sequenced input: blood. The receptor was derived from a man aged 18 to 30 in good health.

The CDR3, as DNA: TGCAGCGCTCAGGGGTCGACAGATACGCAGTATTTT. It specifies CSAQGSTDTQYF. The chain carries TRBV29-1 and TRBJ2-3; a weak D match, TRBD1 (6 bases). The CDR3 is 12 amino acids. The germline CDR1 and CDR2 sequences are SQVTM and ANQGSEA. V dropped 7 bases and J dropped 3 bases, with 11 bases sitting between them.